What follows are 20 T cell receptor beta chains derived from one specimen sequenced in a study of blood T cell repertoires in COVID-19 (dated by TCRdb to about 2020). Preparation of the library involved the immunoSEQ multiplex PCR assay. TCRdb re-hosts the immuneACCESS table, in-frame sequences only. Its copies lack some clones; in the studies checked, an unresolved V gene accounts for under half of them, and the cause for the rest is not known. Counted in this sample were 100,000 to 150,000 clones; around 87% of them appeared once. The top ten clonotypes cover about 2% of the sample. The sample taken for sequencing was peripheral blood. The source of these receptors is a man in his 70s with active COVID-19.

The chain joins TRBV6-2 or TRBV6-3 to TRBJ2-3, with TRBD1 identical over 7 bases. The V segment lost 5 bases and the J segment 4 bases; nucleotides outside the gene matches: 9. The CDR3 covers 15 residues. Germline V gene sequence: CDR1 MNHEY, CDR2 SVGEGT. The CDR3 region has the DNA TGTGCCAGCAGTCCCCGACAGGGTAGAGCAGATACGCAGTATTTT. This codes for CASSPRQGRADTQYF.

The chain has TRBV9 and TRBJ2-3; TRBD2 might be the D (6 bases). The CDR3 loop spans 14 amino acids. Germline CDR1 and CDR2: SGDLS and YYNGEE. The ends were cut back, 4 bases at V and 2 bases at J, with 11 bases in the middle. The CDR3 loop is CASSPRGITDTQYF. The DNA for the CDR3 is TGTGCCAGCAGCCCCCGGGGGATCACAGATACGCAGTATTTT.

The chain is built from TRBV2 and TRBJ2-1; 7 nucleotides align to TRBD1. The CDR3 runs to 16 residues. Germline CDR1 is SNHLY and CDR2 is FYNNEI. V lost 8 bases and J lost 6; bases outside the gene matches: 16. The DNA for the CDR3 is TGTGCCAGCTTCCGGGACAGCAACTTTCGGGCCAATGAGCAGTTCTTC. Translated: CASFRDSNFRANEQFF.

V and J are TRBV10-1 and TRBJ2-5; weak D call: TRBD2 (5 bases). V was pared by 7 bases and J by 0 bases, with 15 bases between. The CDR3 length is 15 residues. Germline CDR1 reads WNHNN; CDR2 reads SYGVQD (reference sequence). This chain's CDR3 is CASTSPGRHQETQYF. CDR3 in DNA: TGCGCCAGCACTAGCCCCGGACGGCACCAAGAGACCCAGTACTTC.

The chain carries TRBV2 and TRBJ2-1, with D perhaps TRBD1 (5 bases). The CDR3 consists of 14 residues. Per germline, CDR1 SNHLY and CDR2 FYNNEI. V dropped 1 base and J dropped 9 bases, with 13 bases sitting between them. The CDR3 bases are TGTGCCAGCAGTGAAGGGCAGGGCGAGAGTGAGCAGTTCTTC. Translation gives CASSEGQGESEQFF.

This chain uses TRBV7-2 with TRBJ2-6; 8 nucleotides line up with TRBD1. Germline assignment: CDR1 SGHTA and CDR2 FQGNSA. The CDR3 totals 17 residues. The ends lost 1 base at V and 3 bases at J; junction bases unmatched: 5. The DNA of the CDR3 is TGTGCCAGCAGCTTAGATGGCAGGGGGCTTGGGGCCAACGTCCTGACTTTC. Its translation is CASSLDGRGLGANVLTF.

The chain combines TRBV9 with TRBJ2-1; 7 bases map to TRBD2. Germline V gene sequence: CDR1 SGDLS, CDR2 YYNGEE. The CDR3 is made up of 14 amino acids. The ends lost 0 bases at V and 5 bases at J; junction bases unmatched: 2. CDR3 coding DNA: TGTGCCAGCAGCGTAGGCGGGAGTGACAATGAGCAGTTCTTC. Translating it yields CASSVGGSDNEQFF.

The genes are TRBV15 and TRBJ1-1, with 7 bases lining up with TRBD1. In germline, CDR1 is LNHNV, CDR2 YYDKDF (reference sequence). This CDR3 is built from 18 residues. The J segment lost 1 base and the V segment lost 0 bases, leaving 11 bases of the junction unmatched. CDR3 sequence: CATSRDHQGVGSNTEAFF. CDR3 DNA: TGTGCCACCAGCAGAGATCACCAGGGGGTGGGATCGAACACTGAAGCTTTCTTT.

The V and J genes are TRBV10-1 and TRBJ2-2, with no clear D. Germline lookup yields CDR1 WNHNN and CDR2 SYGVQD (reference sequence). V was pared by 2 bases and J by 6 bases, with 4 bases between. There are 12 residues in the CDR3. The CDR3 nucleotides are TGCGCCAGCAGTGAGGGGCCCGGGGAGCTGTTTTTT. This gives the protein CASSEGPGELFF.

CDR3 in DNA: TGTGCCAGCAACAGGGACATAGAACAGCCCCAGCATTTT. Residues: CASNRDIEQPQHF. The chain carries TRBV28 and TRBJ1-5; D possibly corresponds to TRBD1 (6 bases). V lost 7 bases to trimming and J lost 7 bases, with 14 bases between them. Germline assignment: CDR1 MDHEN and CDR2 SYDVKM. The CDR3 is 13 amino acids.

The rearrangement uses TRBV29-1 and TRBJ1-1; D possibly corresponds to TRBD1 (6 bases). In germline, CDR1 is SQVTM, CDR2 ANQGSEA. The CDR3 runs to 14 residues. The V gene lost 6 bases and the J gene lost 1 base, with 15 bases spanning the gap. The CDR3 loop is CSVPRGARNTEAFF. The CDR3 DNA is TGCAGCGTCCCACGGGGGGCGCGGAACACTGAAGCTTTCTTT.

DNA of the CDR3: TGTGCCAGCAGTTCCCAGACAGGGTTGGCTCAGCCCCAGCATTTT. Protein product: CASSSQTGLAQPQHF. J is TRBJ1-5 and V is TRBV27; 7 bases match TRBD1. The J segment lost 6 bases and the V segment lost 4 bases, leaving 9 bases of the junction unmatched. The germline V gene encodes CDR1 MNHEY and CDR2 SMNVEV (reference sequence). This CDR3 spans 15 amino acids.

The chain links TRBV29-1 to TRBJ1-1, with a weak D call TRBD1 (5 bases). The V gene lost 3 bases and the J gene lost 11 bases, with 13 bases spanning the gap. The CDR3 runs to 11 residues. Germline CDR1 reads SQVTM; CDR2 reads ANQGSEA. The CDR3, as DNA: TGCAGCGTTGACGACGGCCGGGGGGCTTTCTTT. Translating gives CSVDDGRGAFF.

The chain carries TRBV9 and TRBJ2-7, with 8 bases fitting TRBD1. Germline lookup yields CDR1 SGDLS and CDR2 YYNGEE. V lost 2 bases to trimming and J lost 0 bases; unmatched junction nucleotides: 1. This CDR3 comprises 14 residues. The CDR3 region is CASSVGQDSYEQYF. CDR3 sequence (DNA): TGTGCCAGCAGCGTGGGACAGGACTCCTACGAGCAGTACTTC.

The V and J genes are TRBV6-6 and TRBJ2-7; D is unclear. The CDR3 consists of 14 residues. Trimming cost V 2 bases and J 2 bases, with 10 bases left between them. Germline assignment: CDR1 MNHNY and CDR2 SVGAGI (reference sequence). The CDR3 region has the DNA TGTGCCAGCAGTTACGGGCTATCCCCCTACGAGCAGTACTTC. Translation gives CASSYGLSPYEQYF.

CDR3 loop: CASNPKRYNSPLHF. DNA for the CDR3: TGTGCCAGCAACCCTAAGCGGTATAATTCACCCCTCCACTTT. The chain combines TRBV6-6 with TRBJ1-6, with D unclear. V was pared by 7 bases and J by 4 bases, with 11 bases between. The CDR3 is 14 amino acids. Looked up from germline, CDR1 is MNHNY and CDR2 is SVGAGI (reference sequence).

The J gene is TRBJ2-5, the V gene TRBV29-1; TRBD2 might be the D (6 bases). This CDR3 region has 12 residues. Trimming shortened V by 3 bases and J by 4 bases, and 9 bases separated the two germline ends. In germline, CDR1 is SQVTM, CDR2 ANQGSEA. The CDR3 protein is CSVERGGETQYF. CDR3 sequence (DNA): TGCAGCGTTGAGAGGGGAGGAGAGACCCAGTACTTC.

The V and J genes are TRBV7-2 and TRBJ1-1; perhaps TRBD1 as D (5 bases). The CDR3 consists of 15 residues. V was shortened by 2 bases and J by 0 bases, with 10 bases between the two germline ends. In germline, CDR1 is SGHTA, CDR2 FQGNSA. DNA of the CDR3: TGTGCCAGCAGCTTATCCAGGGCGGTGAACACTGAAGCTTTCTTT. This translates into CASSLSRAVNTEAFF. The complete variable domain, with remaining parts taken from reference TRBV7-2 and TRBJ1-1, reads GAGVSQSPSNKVTEKGKDVELRCDPISGHTALYWYRQSLGQGLEFLIYFQGNSAPDKSGLPSDRFSAERTGGSVSTLTIQRTQQEDSAVYLCASSLSRAVNTEAFFGQGTRLTVV.

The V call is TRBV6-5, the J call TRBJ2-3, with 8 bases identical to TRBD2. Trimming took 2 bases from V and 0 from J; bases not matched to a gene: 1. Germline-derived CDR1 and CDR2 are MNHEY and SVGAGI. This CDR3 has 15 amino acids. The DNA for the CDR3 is TGTGCCAGCAGTTACGCTAGCGGGAGCACAGATACGCAGTATTTT. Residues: CASSYASGSTDTQYF.

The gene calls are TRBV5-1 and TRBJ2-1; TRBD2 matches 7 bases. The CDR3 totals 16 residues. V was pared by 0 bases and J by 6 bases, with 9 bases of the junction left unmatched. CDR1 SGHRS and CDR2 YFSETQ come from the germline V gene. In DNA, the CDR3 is TGCGCCAGCAGCTTGGATCCAGCGGGACCTTCCAATGAGCAGTTCTTC. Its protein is CASSLDPAGPSNEQFF.